This TCR beta chain originates from a study of T-cell memory formation after mild COVID-19. TCRdb analysed the 5' RACE reads with MiXCR anew, one entry per CDR3 protein. The sample shows more than 250,000 distinct CDR3 sequences, approximately 15% of them seen only once. Germline CDR1 MNHEY, CDR2 SVGAGI. J gave up 7 bases and V 5 bases, and 8 bases lay outside the gene matches. The CDR3 is 15 residues long. The sequenced sample consisted of PBMCs or a T cell subset sorted from them (not recorded which). The receptor was derived from a man between 18 and 29 years old who had mild COVID-19 (a few samples of this study predate the infection). Cell type and time point are not known. The V call is TRBV6-5, the J call TRBJ2-1, with TRBD1 matching over 10 bases. CDR3 DNA: TGTGCCAGCAGTAGTCCGGGACAGGGGAAGAATGAGCAGTTCTTC. Encoded protein: CASSSPGQGKNEQFF.